Below, 15 T cell receptor beta chains from the same sample are listed, as sequenced in a study of T cell repertoires in cytomegalovirus infection. Their recognized antigens are unknown. TCRdb reprocessed the reads with MiXCR, giving one entry per CDR3 protein. Here the sample spans approximately 600,000 distinct CDR3 sequences, roughly 42% being singletons. This specimen consisted of cultured PBMCs, obtained from culture after CMV antigen stimulation. These receptors originate from a human donor in good health (CMV status not recorded). Some clones in this sample may be carry-over from other donors' samples.

J is TRBJ2-7 and V is TRBV28; TRBD2 might be the D (5 bases). The germline CDR1 and CDR2 sequences are MDHEN and SYDVKM. The CDR3 totals 13 residues. Trimming left V 6 bases short and J 3 bases short, with 12 bases between. CDR3 DNA sequence: TGTGCCAGCAGGTACCGGGATCGCTACGAGCAGTACTTC. Amino acid sequence: CASRYRDRYEQYF.

The chain combines TRBV12-3 or TRBV12-4 with TRBJ2-7; D not resolved. Deletions cut 4 bases from V and 6 bases from J, with 10 bases between. This CDR3 has 12 amino acids. The DNA for the CDR3 is TGTGCCAGCAGTTCTTTTAGAACCGAGCAGTACTTC. This encodes CASSSFRTEQYF.

In this sample, this clonotype turned up a few times. DNA for the CDR3: TGCAGCGCCCAGGGGCCGGGTATCGGAGAGCAGTACTTC. This encodes CSAQGPGIGEQYF. The rearrangement uses TRBV29-1 and TRBJ2-7; weak D call: TRBD1 (6 bases). V lost 7 bases to trimming and J lost 7 bases, with 20 bases between them. Per the germline V gene, CDR1 is SQVTM and CDR2 is ANQGSEA. The CDR3 covers 13 residues.

The rearrangement joins TRBV11-2 to TRBJ2-3; D remains unclear. V was cut by 8 bases and J by 3 bases, with 12 bases left in between. The germline V gene encodes CDR1 SGHAT and CDR2 FQNNGV. This CDR3 is built from 13 residues. CDR3 sequence reads: CASSALKTDTQYF. In DNA form, the CDR3 reads TGTGCCAGCTCGGCGCTAAAAACAGATACGCAGTATTTT.

The chain joins TRBV9 to TRBJ2-1, with D possibly TRBD2 on 5 matching bases. The CDR3 has 16 amino acids. V lost 0 bases and J 5 bases, leaving 15 bases between the germline ends. Germline assignment: CDR1 SGDLS and CDR2 YYNGEE. The CDR3 DNA is TGTGCCAGCAGCGTAGTCACCGGGGATATCAACAATGAGCAGTTCTTC. Encoded protein: CASSVVTGDINNEQFF.

The J gene is TRBJ2-7, the V gene TRBV27; D is perhaps TRBD1 or TRBD2 (6 bases each). Germline V lookup: CDR1 MNHEY, CDR2 SMNVEV (reference sequence). The CDR3 extends over 13 amino acids. V was pared by 7 bases and J by 4 bases, with 14 bases between. CDR3 amino acids: CASIGGGRYEQYF. The DNA for the CDR3 is TGTGCCAGCATTGGAGGGGGACGATACGAGCAGTACTTC.

The chain uses TRBV7-2 and TRBJ2-7, with D perhaps TRBD2 (5 bases). CDR1 is SGHTA and CDR2 is FQGNSA in the germline V gene. V shed 3 bases and J shed 2 bases, with 20 bases lying between them. There are 17 residues in the CDR3. The CDR3 coding sequence is TGTGCCAGCAGCTTCAGAGGGTTTAGCTTTCCCACCTACGAGCAGTACTTC. This encodes CASSFRGFSFPTYEQYF.

The rearrangement joins TRBV20-1 to TRBJ2-7; 14 bases agree with TRBD2. This CDR3 contains 13 residues. Germline V gives CDR1 DFQATT, CDR2 SNEGSKA (reference sequence). Trimming at V came to 6 bases and at J to 7 bases, leaving 5 bases not matched to a gene. The CDR3 coding sequence is TGCAGTGCAAGACTAGCGGGAGGGGGTGAGCAGTACTTC. Translating it yields CSARLAGGGEQYF.

The rearrangement links TRBV2 to TRBJ1-5; D remains unclear. The CDR3 has 13 amino acids. Germline CDR1 and CDR2: SNHLY and FYNNEI. Deletions cut 4 bases from V and 9 bases from J, with 13 bases between. The CDR3 DNA sequence: TGTGCCAGCAGTGGGAATTTGTTTCTGCCCCAGCATTTT. The encoded protein is CASSGNLFLPQHF.

The chain links TRBV11-2 to TRBJ2-6, with 9 positions matching TRBD1. The CDR3 is 19 amino acids. The junction had 7 bases not matched to a gene; V was cut back by 1 base and J by 0 bases. Germline V gives CDR1 SGHAT, CDR2 FQNNGV. This chain's CDR3 is CASSLVGTGHDSGANVLTF. The CDR3 DNA sequence: TGTGCCAGCAGCTTAGTTGGGACAGGGCACGACTCTGGGGCCAACGTCCTGACTTTC.

This clonotype was counted only a few times. The rearrangement links TRBV7-6 to TRBJ2-3; a weak D match, TRBD2 (6 bases). Germline assignment: CDR1 SGHVS and CDR2 FNYEAQ. CDR3 size: 16 residues. V was shortened by 5 bases and J by 0 bases, with 15 bases between the two germline ends. The CDR3 loop is CASSPRDLTSTDTQYF. The CDR3 DNA reads as TGTGCCAGCAGCCCCCGGGACTTAACTAGCACAGATACGCAGTATTTT.

The genes are TRBV20-1 and TRBJ2-1, with D perhaps matching TRBD2 (6 bases). The CDR3 has 12 amino acids. Germline V gene sequence: CDR1 DFQATT, CDR2 SNEGSKA (reference sequence). V lost 4 bases, J lost 4 bases, and 8 bases lay in between. CDR3 sequence reads: CSATGSYNEQFF. The CDR3 coding sequence is TGCAGTGCTACCGGGAGTTACAATGAGCAGTTCTTC.

J is TRBJ1-5 and V is TRBV20-1; D gene uncertain. Trimming stripped 3 bases from V and 4 bases from J, with 7 bases between. This CDR3 contains 12 residues. Looked up from germline, CDR1 is DFQATT and CDR2 is SNEGSKA (reference sequence). The CDR3 DNA sequence: TGCAGTGCTAGGGAAACAAATCAGCCCCAGCATTTT. Translation gives CSARETNQPQHF.

V and J are TRBV20-1 and TRBJ2-2, with D uncertain. The CDR3 is 13 residues long. V was trimmed by 3 bases and J by 2 bases, leaving 7 bases between them. Germline V gene data show CDR1 as DFQATT and CDR2 as SNEGSKA (reference sequence). CDR3 sequence (DNA): TGCAGTGCTAGGGTCCCAAACACCGGGGAGCTGTTTTTT. Its translation is CSARVPNTGELFF.

The sample holds a few counts of this clonotype. This chain uses TRBV7-2 with TRBJ2-7; 9 nucleotides line up with TRBD2. Germline V gene data show CDR1 as SGHTA and CDR2 as FQGNSA. V gave up 1 base and J gave up 3 bases; unmatched junction bases: 4. The CDR3 is 15 amino acids. This CDR3 is CASSLGLAVYYEQYF. The CDR3 DNA is TGTGCCAGCAGCTTAGGACTAGCGGTTTACTACGAGCAGTACTTC.